This T cell receptor (beta chain) was profiled in a study of preoperative IRX-2 immunotherapy in early breast cancer. Profiled with immunoSEQ multiplex PCR; TCRdb holds only in-frame clones, not every one. The sample shows over 55,000 clones, roughly 95% of them seen only once. This sample's treatment: preoperative locoregional IRX-2 cytokine immunotherapy. Samples came from a phase Ib trial of preoperative locoregional IRX-2 cytokine immunotherapy. V shed 4 bases and J 2 bases; nucleotides not matched to a gene: 4. Germline values: CDR1 SGHNT, CDR2 YYREEE (reference sequence). The CDR3 totals 17 residues.

The chain recombines TRBV5-4 with TRBJ2-6; TRBD1 matches 12 bases. Sampling was done from a patient treated with IRX-2 immunotherapy. This clonotype was obtained from a human donor with breast cancer. In nucleotides, the CDR3 is TGTGCCAGCAGCGTGGGACAGGGGGCGCCTGGGGCCAACGTCCTGACTTTC. Translation gives CASSVGQGAPGANVLTF.